This TCR beta chain was recovered during a study of T-cell reconstitution after alpha-beta-depleted transplantation in children. Study-level points and caveats: Reportedly, alpha-beta T cells present about two months post-transplant originated from several hundred expanded clones of graft origin. When one year had passed after transplant, most T-cell counts and diversity came from newly produced T cells.

This clonotype was seen ten or more times. The antigen is undetermined. The authors prepared the TCRbeta library with unique molecular identifiers. TCRdb independently ran MiXCR on the PCR reads; one entry per CDR3 protein. Here the sample spans 250,000 to 300,000 distinct CDR3 sequences, just over 7.5% being singletons. This receptor was obtained from a female patient aged 2 to 10 who had a stem cell transplant for Fanconi anemia, so the T cells may come from the graft donor. Sequenced here: peripheral blood, sampled 360 days after TCRalphabeta/CD19-depleted stem cell transplant.

The CDR3 bases are TGCAGCGTTGGACCCAGGGTACCCGGGGAAAATGAAAAACTGTTTTTT. Its translation is CSVGPRVPGENEKLFF. V is TRBV29-1 and J is TRBJ1-4; a possible D gene is TRBD1 (5 bases). This CDR3 contains 16 residues. Germline V gene sequence: CDR1 SQVTM, CDR2 ANQGSEA. The V end lost 4 bases, the J end lost 5 bases, and 20 bases lay between the germline ends.